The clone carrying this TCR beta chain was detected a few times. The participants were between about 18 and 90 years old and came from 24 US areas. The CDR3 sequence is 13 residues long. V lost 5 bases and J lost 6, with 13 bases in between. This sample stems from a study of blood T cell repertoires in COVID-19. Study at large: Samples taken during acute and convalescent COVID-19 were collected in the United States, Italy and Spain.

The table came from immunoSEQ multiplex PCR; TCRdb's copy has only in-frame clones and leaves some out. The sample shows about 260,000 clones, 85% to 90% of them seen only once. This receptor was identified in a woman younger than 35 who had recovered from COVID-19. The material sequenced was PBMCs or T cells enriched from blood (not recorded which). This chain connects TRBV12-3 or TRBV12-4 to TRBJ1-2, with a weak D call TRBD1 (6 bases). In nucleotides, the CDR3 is TGTGCCAGCAGTCGGGACACCAGGGATGGCTACACCTTC. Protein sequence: CASSRDTRDGYTF.